This T cell receptor (beta chain) derives from a study of tumor and adjacent non-tumor tissue in lung cancer. For the study at large: Patients were aged about 31 to 76, 10 men and 5 women, stage I to III.

A remark on this clonotype: What it binds is not known. Its ends do not fully match the called genes, so a read error is possible.

TCRbeta libraries were built with three rounds of nested PCR, modified from ARM-PCR. TCRdb recomputed calls from the multiplex PCR reads with MiXCR, one row per CDR3 protein. Among 75,000 to 80,000 distinct CDR3 sequences, approximately 82% were seen once, and the ten largest hold approximately 40%. Study results and limitations: Tumor tissue had significantly higher TCR diversity than normal lung.

The template was RNA from unsorted bulk tissue. The normal lung tissue was taken more than 3 cm from the tumor edge. Germline assignment: CDR1 LNHNV and CDR2 YYDKDF (reference sequence). The CDR3 length is 15 residues. Input material: distant non-tumor lung tissue. The receptor's source is a man aged 65-85 years with non-small cell lung cancer. The rearrangement uses TRBV15 and TRBJ2-2; D possibly corresponds to TRBD1 (6 bases). The CDR3 sequence: CAASSRDTHTGELFF. CDR3 DNA: TGTGCCGCCAGCAGTAGGGACACCCACACCGGGGAGCTGTTTTTT.